The clone carrying this T cell receptor beta chain showed up many times. What it binds is not known. TCRdb reprocessed the 5' RACE reads via MiXCR and lists one record per CDR3 protein. This sample has approximately 39,000 distinct CDR3 sequences, with roughly 5.2% found just once. The V and J ends lost 5 bases and 5 bases respectively, with 19 bases between them. CDR1 and CDR2 (germline): MDHEN, SYDVKM. The CDR3 sequence is 15 residues long. Time point in this sample: sample taken at primary tumor resection. Whole RNA came from tumor, nontumor lung or frozen PBMC and was sequenced without being sorted. This record belongs to a study of spatial heterogeneity in lung cancer. Overall study results and limits: Ubiquitous expanded tumor TCRs showed up in blood more at resection than follow-up.

Sequenced material: PBMCs, taken at surgery. This receptor was taken from a male donor with early-stage non-small cell lung cancer. The chain has TRBV28 and TRBJ2-7; weak D call: TRBD2 (6 bases). CDR3 protein: CASSPTGGGLNEQYF. CDR3 nucleotides: TGTGCCAGCAGTCCCACCGGGGGTGGGTTAAACGAGCAGTACTTC.